This entry lists 2 T cell receptor beta chains sequenced from one sample in a study of T cells in Graves' hyperthyroidism and ophthalmopathy. What was amplified from RNA transcripts were TCR beta CDR3 regions. When the TCR CDR3 underwent first-round RT-PCR, the HTBI primer set was used. TCRdb called the multiplex PCR reads again in MiXCR, with one record for every CDR3 protein. Of around 600,000 distinct CDR3 sequences listed, about 45% are singletons. The source material was peripheral blood or thyroid tissue (not recorded which). The receptor set was obtained from an adult man with Graves' disease, either hyperthyroidism or ophthalmopathy (not recorded which).

This clonotype appeared once. The rearrangement links TRBV5-1 to TRBJ2-2, with D perhaps matching TRBD1 (6 bases). CDR1 and CDR2 (germline): SGHRS, YFSETQ. The V end was cut by 0 bases, the J end by 6 bases, with 12 bases between. The CDR3 consists of 15 residues. The CDR3 here is CASSLGGGPPGELFF. The CDR3, as DNA: TGCGCCAGCAGCTTGGGTGGGGGCCCTCCCGGGGAGCTGTTTTTT.

The sample holds a few counts of this clonotype. The V and J genes are TRBV25-1 and TRBJ2-7; tentative D call: TRBD1 (5 bases). The CDR3 runs to 13 residues. Trimming pared 8 bases from V and 3 bases from J, leaving 14 bases between. Germline assignment: CDR1 MGHDK and CDR2 SYGVNS. The CDR3 sequence: CASSPGPGYEQYF. The CDR3 region has the DNA TGTGCCAGCTCTCCAGGGCCTGGCTACGAGCAGTACTTC.